Listed here is a single TCR beta chain. Antigen specificity is unknown. This sample was included in a study of T cell responses to AZD1222 COVID-19 vaccine. Notes on the study in general: Nearly half of the spike-specific TCRs reportedly recognize variant regions that carry no mutations. The donor cohort was predominantly white British with a female majority, and clonal diversity may have been underestimated. The number of AZD1222 recipients seropositive at baseline was only five or six. Spike-spanning, vaccine-associated CD4 TCRs were dominant at 160-218 and 743-854.

V lost 0 bases, J lost 2 bases, and 13 bases lay in between. The CDR3 totals 16 residues. CDR1 and CDR2 (germline): KGHSH, LQKENI. Clones were read by immunoSEQ multiplex PCR, and TCRdb kept only the in-frame ones, dropping some. The data hold 75,000 to 100,000 clones, with roughly nine tenths observed a single time. The source of this sequence is an adult who received the AZD1222 COVID-19 vaccine. Sequenced material: peripheral blood, taken 28 days after the second AZD1222 dose. The genes are TRBV18 and TRBJ1-1; tentative D call: TRBD1 (6 bases). CDR3 residues: CASSPPQGNPNTEAFF. The CDR3 coding sequence is TGTGCCAGCTCACCACCTCAGGGGAATCCCAACACTGAAGCTTTCTTT.